This TCR beta chain was found in a study of blood T cell repertoires in COVID-19. Assay: immunoSEQ multiplex PCR; the TCRdb copy retains only in-frame clones and omits some. The table includes over 40,000 clones, nearly 85% detected once. Trimming took off 8 bases at V and 3 bases at J, with 13 bases between the two ends. Per the germline V gene, CDR1 is SNHLY and CDR2 is FYNNEI. The length of the CDR3 is 13 residues. The sample comprised peripheral blood. The source of this sequence is a man aged 35 to 55 with acute or convalescent COVID-19. The chain carries TRBV2 and TRBJ1-2; possibly TRBD1 for D (5 bases). The CDR3 nucleotides are TGTGCCAGCTGCAGGGAGGAGTACTATGGCTACACCTTC. Its translation: CASCREEYYGYTF.